This T cell receptor beta chain was captured by sequencing in a study of T cell repertoires in cytomegalovirus infection. One entry per CDR3 protein results from TCRdb running MiXCR on the reads. The sample shows 480,000 or so distinct CDR3 sequences, approximately 10% of them seen only once. Germline CDR1 reads SGHVS; CDR2 reads FNYEAQ. CDR3 length equals 18 residues. V shed 7 bases, J shed 1 base, and the junction held 16 bases outside the gene matches. This clonotype was detected ten times or more. The receptor was derived from a human donor in good health (CMV status not recorded). Some clones in this sample may be carry-over from other donors' samples. The source material was PBMCs. The chain joins TRBV7-6 to TRBJ2-5; 9 nucleotides agree with TRBD1. In nucleotides, the CDR3 is TGTGCCAGCACCCCGGGACAGGGAAGTTTAGGAGGCCAAGAGACCCAGTACTTC. It encodes CASTPGQGSLGGQETQYF.